The 13 T cell receptor beta chains reported below all come from one sample, sequenced in a study of Graves' ophthalmopathy and Graves' hyperthyroidism (dated by TCRdb to the late 2010s). TCRdb lists the instrument as Illumina HiSeq 2000. For repertoire sequencing, TCR beta CDR3 regions were amplified from RNA transcripts. A first-round RT-PCR used HTBI primers with the Qiagen OneStep RT-PCR kit, followed by a second-round multiplex PCR, size selection and purification. Clones were called with MiXCR by TCRdb after fastp trimmed the public reads at Q25, and only in-frame beta chains were retained. Under each unique CDR3 protein, matching rows form one entry showing the most common genes and DNA. For this sample there are some 370,000 distinct CDR3 sequences; about a sixth appear just once. The top ten constitute about 2.4% of the sample. The specimen was peripheral blood. These receptors were taken from an adult woman with stable Graves' hyperthyroidism.

This clonotype was detected many times. The J gene is TRBJ2-7, the V gene TRBV7-9; 9 bases line up with TRBD2. Germline CDR1 SEHNR, CDR2 FQNEAQ (reference sequence). This CDR3 has 16 residues. The trim removed 3 bases at V and 3 bases at J, leaving 9 bases unmatched. CDR3 sequence: CASSFGNSGRIYEQYF. The CDR3 nucleotides are TGTGCCAGCAGCTTCGGAAATAGCGGGAGAATCTACGAGCAGTACTTC.

In its sample, this clonotype was seen many times. CDR3 sequence reads: CASSLGAGSGNTIYF. In DNA, the CDR3 is TGCGCCAGCAGCTTGGGGGCAGGGTCTGGAAACACCATATATTTT. The rearrangement uses TRBV5-1 and TRBJ1-3, with D tentatively TRBD1 (5 bases). The V and J ends lost 0 bases and 1 base respectively, with 8 bases between them. Germline CDR1 SGHRS, CDR2 YFSETQ. The CDR3 spans 15 residues.

This clonotype has a count of ten or more. The chain carries TRBV20-1 and TRBJ2-7, with TRBD2 as a possible D gene (5 bases). Trimming left V 6 bases short and J 0 bases short, with 18 bases between. The CDR3 runs to 15 residues. The V gene's germline CDR1 is DFQATT and CDR2 SNEGSKA (reference sequence). CDR3 DNA: TGCAGTGCCCCTGACCGGGAACTATCCTCCTACGAGCAGTACTTC. Amino acids: CSAPDRELSSYEQYF.

The sample holds many counts of this clonotype. The V call is TRBV28, the J call TRBJ2-7; D is unresolved. Trimming shortened V by 7 bases and J by 2 bases, and 9 bases separated the two germline ends. Germline V gene lookup returns CDR1 MDHEN and CDR2 SYDVKM. This CDR3 spans 12 amino acids. The CDR3 spells CASTPNAYEQYF. In DNA, the CDR3 is TGTGCCAGCACTCCGAACGCCTACGAGCAGTACTTC. The complete variable domain, with remaining parts taken from reference TRBV28 and TRBJ2-7, reads DVKVTQSSRYLVKRTGEKVFLECVQDMDHENMFWYRQDPGLGLRLIYFSYDVKMKEKGDIPEGYSVSREKKERFSLILESASTNQTSMYLCASTPNAYEQYFGPGTRLTVT.

This clonotype was observed many times. Here the CDR3 reads CSARVHNRETTEAFF. DNA of the CDR3: TGCAGTGCTAGAGTTCATAACAGGGAAACCACTGAAGCTTTCTTT. The genes are TRBV20-1 and TRBJ1-1, with D perhaps TRBD1 (6 bases). The CDR3 is made up of 15 amino acids. Trimming removed 1 base from V and 4 bases from J, with 16 bases in between. Germline loops: CDR1 DFQATT, CDR2 SNEGSKA (reference sequence).

This clonotype was seen repeatedly, ten times or more. The chain employs TRBV6-5 and TRBJ1-1, with TRBD1 identical over 8 bases. Germline V gene lookup returns CDR1 MNHEY and CDR2 SVGAGI. V was pared by 6 bases and J by 0 bases, with 3 bases of the junction left unmatched. This CDR3 is 14 amino acids long. The chain's CDR3 is CASSGQGMNTEAFF. The CDR3 region has the DNA TGTGCCAGCAGCGGACAGGGCATGAACACTGAAGCTTTCTTT.

This clonotype was seen ten or more times. The chain joins TRBV10-2 to TRBJ2-5; a possible D gene is TRBD2 (6 bases). The length of the CDR3 is 14 residues. V lost 4 bases to trimming and J lost 0 bases, with 9 bases between them. Germline V gives CDR1 WSHSY, CDR2 SAAADI. CDR3 in amino acids: CASSVWTNQETQYF. For the CDR3, the DNA is TGCGCCAGCAGTGTGTGGACTAACCAAGAGACCCAGTACTTC.

This clonotype has at least ten counts. V usage is TRBV28 and J usage is TRBJ2-7; the D gene is possibly TRBD2 (7 bases). The length of the CDR3 is 14 residues. V was cut by 7 bases and J by 0 bases, with 13 bases left in between. From germline, CDR1 is MDHEN and CDR2 SYDVKM. The CDR3 coding sequence is TGTGCCAGCATGTCGCGGGGGCTCTCCTACGAGCAGTACTTC. Protein sequence: CASMSRGLSYEQYF.

This clonotype was seen more than once but under ten times. This chain links TRBV4-1 with TRBJ2-7, with TRBD2 matching over 7 bases. CDR1 MGHRA and CDR2 YSYEKL come from the germline V gene. The CDR3 covers 15 residues. Unmatched junction bases numbered 9, after V lost 2 bases and J lost 5 bases. CDR3 sequence: CASSQYPREGDEQYF. For the CDR3, the DNA is TGCGCCAGCAGCCAATATCCCAGGGAGGGCGACGAGCAGTACTTC.

This chain uses TRBV2 with TRBJ1-2; possible D gene TRBD1, 5 bases. Trimming stripped 7 bases from V and 0 bases from J, with 15 bases between. This CDR3 region has 15 residues. The germline V gene encodes CDR1 SNHLY and CDR2 FYNNEI. The CDR3 bases are TGTGCCAGCACGACAAACATGGGGGCTAACTATGGCTACACCTTC. Encoded protein: CASTTNMGANYGYTF.

Of note for this clonotype: Just one base apart from a much larger clone, this may be a read error. The chain links TRBV11-2 to TRBJ2-7; TRBD2 matches at 12 bases. The CDR3 spans 17 residues. J gave up 1 base and V 5 bases, and 9 bases lay outside the gene matches. Germline V gene sequence: CDR1 SGHAT, CDR2 FQNNGV. This CDR3 reads CASSPSAGLAGSYEQYV. The CDR3, as DNA: TGTGCCAGCAGCCCGAGTGCAGGACTAGCGGGGTCCTACGAGCAGTACGTC.

Ten or more counts support this clonotype. The V call is TRBV5-1, the J call TRBJ2-6; maybe TRBD1 (6 bases). The germline V gene has CDR1 SGHRS and CDR2 YFSETQ. The CDR3 loop spans 15 amino acids. V lost 3 bases to trimming and J lost 3 bases, with 10 bases between them. The CDR3 DNA follows: TGCGCCAGCAGCTCGGACAGTTTTGGGGCCAACGTCCTGACTTTC. The encoded protein is CASSSDSFGANVLTF.

This clonotype was found many times. The CDR3, as DNA: TGTGCCAGCAGCTTAGCTTCTGGACAGGGCTTGAGCGGGGAGCTGTTTTTT. Its translation is CASSLASGQGLSGELFF. The chain has TRBV7-6 and TRBJ2-2, with TRBD1 matching over 8 bases. This CDR3 spans 17 amino acids. The germline V gene encodes CDR1 SGHVS and CDR2 FNYEAQ. The junction had 10 bases not matched to a gene; V was cut back by 0 bases and J by 7 bases.